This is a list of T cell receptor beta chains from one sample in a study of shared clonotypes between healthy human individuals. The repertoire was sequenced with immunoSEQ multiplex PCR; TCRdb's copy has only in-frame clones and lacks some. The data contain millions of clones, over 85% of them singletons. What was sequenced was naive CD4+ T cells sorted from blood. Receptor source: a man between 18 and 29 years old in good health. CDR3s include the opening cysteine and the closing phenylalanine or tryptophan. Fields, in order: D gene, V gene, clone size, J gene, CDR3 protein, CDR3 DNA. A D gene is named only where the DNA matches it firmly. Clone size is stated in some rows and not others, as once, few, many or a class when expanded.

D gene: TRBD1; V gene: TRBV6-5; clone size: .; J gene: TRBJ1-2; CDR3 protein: CASSYVGQGGGYTF; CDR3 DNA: TGTGCCAGCAGTTACGTCGGACAGGGGGGTGGCTACACCTTC
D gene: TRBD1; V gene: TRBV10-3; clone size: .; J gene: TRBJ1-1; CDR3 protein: CAISGWTGSTEAFF; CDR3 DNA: TGTGCCATCAGTGGTTGGACAGGGAGCACTGAAGCTTTCTTT
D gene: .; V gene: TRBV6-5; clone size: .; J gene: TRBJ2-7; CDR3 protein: CASSRDRSYEQYF; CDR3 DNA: TGTGCCAGCAGTCGGGACCGGTCCTACGAGCAGTACTTC
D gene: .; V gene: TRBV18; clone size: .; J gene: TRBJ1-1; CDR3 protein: CASSPPRPGDTEAFF; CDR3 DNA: TGTGCCAGCTCACCACCCAGGCCGGGGGACACTGAAGCTTTCTTT
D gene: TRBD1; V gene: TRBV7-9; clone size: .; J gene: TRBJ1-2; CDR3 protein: CASSRTGGRGYTF; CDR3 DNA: TGTGCCAGCAGTCGGACAGGGGGCAGAGGCTACACCTTC
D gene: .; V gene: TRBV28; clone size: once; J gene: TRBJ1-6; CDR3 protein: CASRGQLSPLHF; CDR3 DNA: TGTGCCAGCAGGGGTCAGCTCTCACCCCTCCACTTT
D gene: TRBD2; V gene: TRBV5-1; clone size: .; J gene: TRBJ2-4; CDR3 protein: CASSLAGLVNIQYF; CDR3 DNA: TGCGCCAGCAGCTTAGCGGGACTAGTGAACATTCAGTACTTC
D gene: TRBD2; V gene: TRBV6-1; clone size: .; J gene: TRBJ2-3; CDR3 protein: CASTQGGLGTDTQYF; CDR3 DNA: TGTGCCAGCACCCAGGGAGGGCTCGGCACAGATACGCAGTATTTT
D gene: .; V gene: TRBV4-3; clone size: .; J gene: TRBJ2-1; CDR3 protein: CASSQRLTYNEQFF; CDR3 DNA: TGCGCCAGCAGCCAACGGCTCACCTACAATGAGCAGTTCTTC
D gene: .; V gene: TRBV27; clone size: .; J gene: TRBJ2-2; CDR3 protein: CASSSRVGNTGELFF; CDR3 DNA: TGTGCCAGCAGTTCGCGAGTTGGGAACACCGGGGAGCTGTTTTTT
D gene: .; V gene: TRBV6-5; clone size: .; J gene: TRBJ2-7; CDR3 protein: CASSYSRTEQYF; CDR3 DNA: TGTGCCAGCAGTTACTCAAGGACAGAGCAGTACTTC
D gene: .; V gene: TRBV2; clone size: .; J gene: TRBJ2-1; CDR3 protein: CASTQEQGSYNEQFF; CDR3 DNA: TGTGCCAGCACCCAGGAGCAGGGCTCCTACAATGAGCAGTTCTTC
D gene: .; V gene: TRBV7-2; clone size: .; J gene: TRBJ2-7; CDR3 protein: CASSLDRIGSGYEQYF; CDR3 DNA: TGTGCCAGCAGCTTGGACAGGATCGGGAGCGGTTACGAGCAGTACTTC
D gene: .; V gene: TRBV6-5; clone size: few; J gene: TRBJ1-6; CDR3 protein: CASSYQAANSPLHF; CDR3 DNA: TGTGCCAGCAGTTACCAGGCAGCTAATTCACCCCTCCACTTT
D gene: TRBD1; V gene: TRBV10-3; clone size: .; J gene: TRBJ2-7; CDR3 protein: CAIRDREAPTYEQYF; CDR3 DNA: TGTGCCATCAGGGACAGGGAGGCGCCCACCTACGAGCAGTACTTC
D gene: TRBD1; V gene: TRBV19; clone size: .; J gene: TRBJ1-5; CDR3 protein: CASSTGTVRPEPQHF; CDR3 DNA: TGTGCCAGTAGTACAGGGACAGTTAGGCCCGAGCCCCAGCATTTT
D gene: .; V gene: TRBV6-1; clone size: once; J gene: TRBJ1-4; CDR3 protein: CASSEQWVGEKLFF; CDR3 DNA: TGTGCCAGCAGTGAACAATGGGTTGGTGAAAAACTGTTTTTT
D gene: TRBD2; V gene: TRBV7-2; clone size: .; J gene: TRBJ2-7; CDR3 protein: CASSLRTSGSYEQYF; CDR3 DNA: TGTGCCAGCAGCCTCAGGACTAGCGGAAGTTACGAGCAGTACTTC
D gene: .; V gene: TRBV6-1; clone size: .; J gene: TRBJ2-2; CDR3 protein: CASSPQGGGELFF; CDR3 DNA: TGTGCCAGCAGTCCACAGGGCGGCGGGGAGCTGTTTTTT
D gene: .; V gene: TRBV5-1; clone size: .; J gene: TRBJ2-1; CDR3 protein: CASSLRDEQFF; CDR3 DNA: TGCGCCAGCAGCCTTAGGGATGAGCAGTTCTTC
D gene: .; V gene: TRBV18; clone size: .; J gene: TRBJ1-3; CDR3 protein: CASSPTSGNTIYF; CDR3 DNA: TGTGCCAGCTCACCAACCTCTGGAAACACCATATATTTT
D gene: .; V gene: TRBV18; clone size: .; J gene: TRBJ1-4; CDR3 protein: CASSQPGLSNEKLFF; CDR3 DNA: TGTGCCAGCTCACAGCCGGGGTTATCTAATGAAAAACTGTTTTTT
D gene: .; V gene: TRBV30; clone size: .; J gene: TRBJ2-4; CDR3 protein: CAWSEGGRVSKNIQYF; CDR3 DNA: TGTGCCTGGTCGGAGGGAGGAAGGGTATCCAAAAACATTCAGTACTTC
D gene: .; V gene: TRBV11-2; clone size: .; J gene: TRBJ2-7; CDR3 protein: CASGSPLGNGGYF; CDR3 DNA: TGTGCCAGCGGTTCCCCGCTAGGAAACGGCGGGTACTTC
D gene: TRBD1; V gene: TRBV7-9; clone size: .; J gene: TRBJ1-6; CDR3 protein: CASSFTGTANSPLHF; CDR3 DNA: TGTGCCAGCAGCTTCACCGGGACAGCTAATTCACCCCTCCACTTT
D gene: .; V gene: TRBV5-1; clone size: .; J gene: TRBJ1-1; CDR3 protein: CASSLGTTVLNTEAFF; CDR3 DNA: TGCGCCAGCAGCTTGGGGACAACCGTTCTGAACACTGAAGCTTTCTTT